This T cell receptor beta chain is drawn from a study of regulatory T cells in long-lasting Graves disease. The table lists this clonotype with a few counts. Researchers made TCR beta libraries by using iRepertoire HTBI primers and running Arm-PCR on CDR3 regions. TCRdb independently ran MiXCR on the multiplex PCR reads; one entry per CDR3 protein. The sample includes 300,000 to 400,000 distinct CDR3 sequences, approximately 16% of them seen just once. The CDR3 has 17 residues. V was clipped by 3 bases and J by 5 bases, with 20 bases between them. Documented time point: newly diagnosed GD, antithyroid drugs for less than 3 months. PBMC-derived RNA was used for the TCR library. This sample was also put to use in a study of T cells in Graves' hyperthyroidism and ophthalmopathy.

The sequence came from a man aged 35-49 years with Graves disease. The specimen was peripheral blood mononuclear cells (PBMCs), collected at new diagnosis, from a patient treated with antithyroid drugs. The rearrangement joins TRBV12-3 or TRBV12-4 to TRBJ2-1; TRBD1 is a possible D gene (6 bases). DNA of the CDR3: TGTGCCAGCAGTTTTGGGGGACACAGAAGTCGAGACAATGAGCAGTTCTTC. It encodes CASSFGGHRSRDNEQFF.